This T cell receptor (beta chain) was documented in a study of blood T cell repertoires in COVID-19. As for the study in general: Sources were T cells, B-cell-depleted T cells, or PBMCs; the material itself was cDNA or gDNA.

Authors' analysis steps: Scientists estimated how many nucleated cells there were by amplifying reference gene primers. The method was immunoSEQ multiplex PCR; TCRdb's version includes in-frame clones alone and lacks a portion of them. V, J and clone size reflect that table, while D and trimming were determined from the DNA. Of around 13,000 clones in the sample, roughly 91% were seen once. CDR3 length: 14 residues. The germline V gene encodes CDR1 SGHRS and CDR2 YFSETQ. Losses at the gene ends were 4 bases for V and 0 bases for J; bases not matched to a gene: 3. This clonotype was sampled from a human donor in a cohort sampled during active COVID-19. The rearrangement joins TRBV5-1 to TRBJ2-7, with 8 bases aligning to TRBD2. Input material: peripheral blood. The CDR3 here is CASSGGRSSYEQYF. The CDR3 nucleotides are TGCGCCAGCAGCGGCGGGAGGAGCTCCTACGAGCAGTACTTC.